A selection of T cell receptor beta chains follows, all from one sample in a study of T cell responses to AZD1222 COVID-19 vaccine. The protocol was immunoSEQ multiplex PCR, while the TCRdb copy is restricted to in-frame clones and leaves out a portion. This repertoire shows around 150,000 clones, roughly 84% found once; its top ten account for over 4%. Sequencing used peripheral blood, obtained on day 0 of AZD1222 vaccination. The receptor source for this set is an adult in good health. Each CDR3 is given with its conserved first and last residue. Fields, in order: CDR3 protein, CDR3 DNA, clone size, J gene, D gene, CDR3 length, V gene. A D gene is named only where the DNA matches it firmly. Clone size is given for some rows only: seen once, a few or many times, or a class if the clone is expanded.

CDR3 protein: CASSLKDGNTGELFF
CDR3 DNA: TGTGCCAGCAGTTTAAAGGACGGGAACACCGGGGAGCTGTTTTTT
clone size: .
J gene: TRBJ2-2
D gene: .
CDR3 length: 15
V gene: TRBV6-6

CDR3 protein: CASSHTVYYGYTF
CDR3 DNA: TGTGCCAGCTCGCACACGGTTTACTATGGCTACACCTTC
clone size: .
J gene: TRBJ1-2
D gene: .
CDR3 length: 13
V gene: TRBV18

CDR3 protein: CASLPRAVLFNTEAFF
CDR3 DNA: TGTGCCAGCCTTCCGCGGGCAGTACTCTTTAACACTGAAGCTTTCTTT
clone size: .
J gene: TRBJ1-1
D gene: .
CDR3 length: 16
V gene: TRBV27

CDR3 protein: CASSSPTVNYGYTF
CDR3 DNA: TGTGCCAGCAGCTCCCCCACAGTGAACTATGGCTACACCTTC
clone size: .
J gene: TRBJ1-2
D gene: .
CDR3 length: 14
V gene: TRBV6-5

CDR3 protein: CASSPGLAGGPRPYEQYF
CDR3 DNA: TGTGCCAGCAGTCCGGGACTAGCGGGGGGGCCAAGACCCTACGAGCAGTACTTC
clone size: .
J gene: TRBJ2-7
D gene: TRBD2
CDR3 length: 18
V gene: TRBV2

CDR3 protein: CASSQLVAGLTDTQYF
CDR3 DNA: TGTGCCAGCAGCCAATTGGTAGCGGGGCTCACAGATACGCAGTATTTT
clone size: .
J gene: TRBJ2-3
D gene: TRBD2
CDR3 length: 16
V gene: TRBV3-1/TRBV3-2

CDR3 protein: CASSEPMTEQFF
CDR3 DNA: TGTGCCAGCAGTGAACCGATGACAGAGCAGTTCTTC
clone size: .
J gene: TRBJ2-1
D gene: .
CDR3 length: 12
V gene: TRBV6-1

CDR3 protein: CASSLQRGVAKNIQYF
CDR3 DNA: TGTGCCAGCAGCTTGCAGCGGGGGGTAGCCAAAAACATTCAGTACTTC
clone size: .
J gene: TRBJ2-4
D gene: TRBD2
CDR3 length: 16
V gene: TRBV7-7

CDR3 protein: CASSGMGLGTRDTQYF
CDR3 DNA: TGTGCCAGTAGTGGCATGGGGCTAGGGACAAGGGATACGCAGTATTTT
clone size: once
J gene: TRBJ2-3
D gene: .
CDR3 length: 16
V gene: TRBV19

CDR3 protein: CASSLAANLLRDTQYF
CDR3 DNA: TGTGCCAGCAGTTTAGCGGCTAATCTTCTCAGAGATACGCAGTATTTT
clone size: .
J gene: TRBJ2-3
D gene: .
CDR3 length: 16
V gene: TRBV28

CDR3 protein: CASPGQGRNSPLHF
CDR3 DNA: TGTGCCAGCCCGGGACAGGGGCGTAATTCACCCCTCCACTTT
clone size: .
J gene: TRBJ1-6
D gene: TRBD1
CDR3 length: 14
V gene: TRBV6-5

CDR3 protein: CASSTPSGENNEQFF
CDR3 DNA: TGTGCCAGCAGCACCCCTAGCGGGGAGAACAATGAGCAGTTCTTC
clone size: few
J gene: TRBJ2-1
D gene: TRBD2
CDR3 length: 15
V gene: TRBV7-9

CDR3 protein: CATSETTGELFF
CDR3 DNA: TGTGCCACCAGTGAGACGACCGGGGAGCTGTTTTTT
clone size: .
J gene: TRBJ2-2
D gene: .
CDR3 length: 12
V gene: TRBV24-1

CDR3 protein: CASSERSGELFF
CDR3 DNA: TGTGCCAGCAGTGAAAGGTCGGGAGAGCTATTCTTC
clone size: .
J gene: TRBJ2-1
D gene: .
CDR3 length: 12
V gene: TRBV2

CDR3 protein: CASSSGTSGYNEQFF
CDR3 DNA: TGTGCCAGCAGTTCCGGGACTAGCGGCTACAATGAGCAGTTCTTC
clone size: .
J gene: TRBJ2-1
D gene: TRBD2
CDR3 length: 15
V gene: TRBV28

CDR3 protein: CASGSYSGTVPYGYTF
CDR3 DNA: TGTGCTAGTGGTTCCTACTCTGGGACAGTTCCTTATGGCTACACCTTC
clone size: .
J gene: TRBJ1-2
D gene: TRBD1
CDR3 length: 16
V gene: TRBV12-5

CDR3 protein: CASSLLQIDNEQFF
CDR3 DNA: TGCGCCAGCAGCTTGTTACAGATTGACAATGAGCAGTTCTTC
clone size: .
J gene: TRBJ2-1
D gene: .
CDR3 length: 14
V gene: TRBV5-1

CDR3 protein: CASSPDSQNYGYTF
CDR3 DNA: TGCGCCAGCAGCCCGGACAGCCAGAACTATGGCTACACCTTC
clone size: once
J gene: TRBJ1-2
D gene: .
CDR3 length: 14
V gene: TRBV5-1

CDR3 protein: CASSLGGGAGNTIYF
CDR3 DNA: TGTGCCAGCAGCTTGGGAGGCGGGGCTGGAAACACCATATATTTT
clone size: .
J gene: TRBJ1-3
D gene: .
CDR3 length: 15
V gene: TRBV5-4

CDR3 protein: CASSHTQSSYTF
CDR3 DNA: TGTGCCAGCAGCCACACTCAGAGTAGCTACACCTTC
clone size: .
J gene: TRBJ1-2
D gene: .
CDR3 length: 12
V gene: TRBV3-1/TRBV3-2

CDR3 protein: CAWSVRTGTGQPQHF
CDR3 DNA: TGTGCCTGGAGTGTAAGAACAGGGACAGGTCAGCCCCAGCATTTT
clone size: once
J gene: TRBJ1-5
D gene: TRBD1
CDR3 length: 15
V gene: TRBV30

CDR3 protein: CASSQVRGFDTGELFF
CDR3 DNA: TGTGCCAGCAGCCAAGTTCGGGGGTTTGACACCGGGGAGCTGTTTTTT
clone size: .
J gene: TRBJ2-2
D gene: .
CDR3 length: 16
V gene: TRBV4-2

CDR3 protein: CATSRERTVSPNEQFF
CDR3 DNA: TGTGCCACCAGCAGAGAGCGGACAGTTAGCCCGAATGAGCAGTTCTTC
clone size: .
J gene: TRBJ2-1
D gene: .
CDR3 length: 16
V gene: TRBV15

CDR3 protein: CASRPPSLAGNTIYF
CDR3 DNA: TGTGCCAGCAGGCCCCCGAGTTTGGCTGGAAACACCATATATTTT
clone size: once
J gene: TRBJ1-3
D gene: .
CDR3 length: 15
V gene: TRBV6-5

CDR3 protein: CASTNYHSNTGELFF
CDR3 DNA: TGTGCCAGCACTAATTACCACTCGAACACCGGGGAGCTGTTTTTT
clone size: .
J gene: TRBJ2-2
D gene: .
CDR3 length: 15
V gene: TRBV6-5

CDR3 protein: CASSLVTGQGTYNEQFF
CDR3 DNA: TGCGCCAGCAGCTTGGTTACTGGACAGGGGACCTACAATGAGCAGTTCTTC
clone size: .
J gene: TRBJ2-1
D gene: TRBD1
CDR3 length: 17
V gene: TRBV5-1

CDR3 protein: CASGQALGDTQYF
CDR3 DNA: TGTGCCAGCGGACAGGCCCTGGGGGATACGCAGTATTTT
clone size: .
J gene: TRBJ2-3
D gene: TRBD1
CDR3 length: 13
V gene: TRBV18

CDR3 protein: CASSREGSYGYTF
CDR3 DNA: TGTGCCAGTAGTAGAGAGGGCTCCTATGGCTACACCTTC
clone size: .
J gene: TRBJ1-2
D gene: .
CDR3 length: 13
V gene: TRBV19

CDR3 protein: CASSLDWNQPQHF
CDR3 DNA: TGCGCCAGCAGCTTGGACTGGAATCAGCCCCAGCATTTT
clone size: .
J gene: TRBJ1-5
D gene: .
CDR3 length: 13
V gene: TRBV5-1

CDR3 protein: CASTGSKSENTEAFF
CDR3 DNA: TGTGCCAGCACAGGCTCTAAATCGGAGAACACTGAAGCTTTCTTT
clone size: .
J gene: TRBJ1-1
D gene: .
CDR3 length: 15
V gene: TRBV6-1

CDR3 protein: CASSTPTATGELFF
CDR3 DNA: TGTGCCAGCAGCACCCCGACAGCCACCGGGGAGCTGTTTTTT
clone size: .
J gene: TRBJ2-2
D gene: .
CDR3 length: 14
V gene: TRBV11-2

CDR3 protein: CASSSQGPNEKLFF
CDR3 DNA: TGTGCCAGCAGCTCACAGGGACCTAATGAAAAACTGTTTTTT
clone size: .
J gene: TRBJ1-4
D gene: .
CDR3 length: 14
V gene: TRBV5-6

CDR3 protein: CASSPQTGGGYTF
CDR3 DNA: TGTGCCAGCTCACCGCAAACAGGGGGCGGCTACACCTTC
clone size: .
J gene: TRBJ1-2
D gene: TRBD1
CDR3 length: 13
V gene: TRBV18

CDR3 protein: CASSFDRSSYNEQFF
CDR3 DNA: TGTGCCAGCAGCTTCGACAGGAGCTCCTACAATGAGCAGTTCTTC
clone size: .
J gene: TRBJ2-1
D gene: .
CDR3 length: 15
V gene: TRBV11-3

CDR3 protein: CASRIGRQGMGETQYF
CDR3 DNA: TGTGCCAGCAGAATAGGGAGACAGGGGATGGGAGAGACCCAGTACTTC
clone size: .
J gene: TRBJ2-5
D gene: TRBD1
CDR3 length: 16
V gene: TRBV2

CDR3 protein: CASRGDMNTGELFF
CDR3 DNA: TGTGCCAGCAGAGGGGACATGAACACCGGGGAGCTGTTTTTT
clone size: .
J gene: TRBJ2-2
D gene: .
CDR3 length: 14
V gene: TRBV5-4

CDR3 protein: CASSETEPYTDTQYF
CDR3 DNA: TGTGCCAGCAGTGAAACGGAGCCCTACACAGATACGCAGTATTTT
clone size: .
J gene: TRBJ2-3
D gene: .
CDR3 length: 15
V gene: TRBV25-1

CDR3 protein: CATSREISGDTEAFF
CDR3 DNA: TGTGCCACCAGCAGAGAGATTTCAGGGGACACTGAAGCTTTCTTT
clone size: few
J gene: TRBJ1-1
D gene: .
CDR3 length: 15
V gene: TRBV15

CDR3 protein: CASSQDPPGRASEAFF
CDR3 DNA: TGCGCCAGCAGCCAAGATCCGCCAGGCCGGGCGTCGGAAGCTTTCTTT
clone size: .
J gene: TRBJ1-1
D gene: .
CDR3 length: 16
V gene: TRBV4-1

CDR3 protein: CASSPTGTEAFF
CDR3 DNA: TGCGCCAGCAGTCCGACAGGAACGGAAGCTTTCTTT
clone size: .
J gene: TRBJ1-1
D gene: .
CDR3 length: 12
V gene: TRBV10-2

CDR3 protein: CATRQGNQPQHF
CDR3 DNA: TGTGCCACCCGACAGGGCAATCAGCCCCAGCATTTT
clone size: .
J gene: TRBJ1-5
D gene: .
CDR3 length: 12
V gene: TRBV28

CDR3 protein: CASSWDRSYNSPLHF
CDR3 DNA: TGTGCCAGCAGCTGGGACAGGAGCTATAATTCACCCCTCCACTTT
clone size: once
J gene: TRBJ1-6
D gene: TRBD1
CDR3 length: 15
V gene: TRBV7-2

CDR3 protein: CASSKGTGAYEQYF
CDR3 DNA: TGTGCCAGTAGTAAGGGGACAGGGGCCTACGAGCAGTACTTC
clone size: .
J gene: TRBJ2-7
D gene: TRBD1
CDR3 length: 14
V gene: TRBV19

CDR3 protein: CASSPDIGGRSEKLFF
CDR3 DNA: TGTGCCAGCTCACCGGACATTGGGGGACGAAGTGAAAAACTGTTTTTT
clone size: once
J gene: TRBJ1-4
D gene: .
CDR3 length: 16
V gene: TRBV18

CDR3 protein: CASSLPGANTGELFF
CDR3 DNA: TGTGCCAGCAGTTTGCCGGGGGCGAACACCGGGGAGCTGTTTTTT
clone size: .
J gene: TRBJ2-2
D gene: .
CDR3 length: 15
V gene: TRBV28

CDR3 protein: CASSIVQASGYGYTF
CDR3 DNA: TGTGCCAGTAGTATAGTCCAGGCCTCTGGATATGGCTACACCTTC
clone size: once
J gene: TRBJ1-2
D gene: .
CDR3 length: 15
V gene: TRBV19

CDR3 protein: CASSEEVPRNQPQHF
CDR3 DNA: TGTGCCAGCAGTGAAGAGGTTCCCCGCAATCAGCCCCAGCATTTT
clone size: .
J gene: TRBJ1-5
D gene: .
CDR3 length: 15
V gene: TRBV6-1

CDR3 protein: CASSSSQGAREKLFF
CDR3 DNA: TGTGCCAGCAGCAGTTCCCAGGGGGCGAGGGAAAAACTGTTTTTT
clone size: .
J gene: TRBJ1-4
D gene: TRBD1
CDR3 length: 15
V gene: TRBV5-8

CDR3 protein: CATSRTRSSPQPQHF
CDR3 DNA: TGTGCCACCAGCCGAACCAGATCTAGTCCTCAGCCCCAGCATTTT
clone size: once
J gene: TRBJ1-5
D gene: .
CDR3 length: 15
V gene: TRBV15

CDR3 protein: CASSKAFGPHLYYGYTF
CDR3 DNA: TGTGCCAGCAGCAAAGCGTTTGGACCGCACTTATACTATGGCTACACCTTC
clone size: .
J gene: TRBJ1-2
D gene: .
CDR3 length: 17
V gene: TRBV21-1

CDR3 protein: CASSRRFLESEAFF
CDR3 DNA: TGTGCCAGCAGCCGGCGGTTTTTGGAGTCGGAAGCTTTCTTT
clone size: .
J gene: TRBJ1-1
D gene: .
CDR3 length: 14
V gene: TRBV9

CDR3 protein: CATKTGAEQYF
CDR3 DNA: TGTGCCACGAAAACAGGGGCCGAGCAGTACTTC
clone size: .
J gene: TRBJ2-7
D gene: TRBD1
CDR3 length: 11
V gene: TRBV30

CDR3 protein: CASSSSLSYEQYF
CDR3 DNA: TGTGCCAGCAGCTCATCCCTATCCTACGAGCAGTACTTC
clone size: .
J gene: TRBJ2-7
D gene: .
CDR3 length: 13
V gene: TRBV5-4